The present T cell receptor (beta chain) was sequenced within a study of T-cell reconstitution after alpha-beta-depleted transplantation in children. This sample's TCRbeta library carried unique molecular identifier barcodes. TCRdb fed the PCR reads into MiXCR, producing one record per CDR3 protein. The table lists about 510,000 distinct CDR3 sequences, roughly 10% of them singletons. Study conclusions and caveats: By about two months after transplant, alpha-beta T cells reportedly arose from several hundred graft clones that had expanded. At one year after transplant, newly produced T cells mostly accounted for T-cell counts and diversity. At day 60, the high TCRbeta diversity found in some patients originated from recipient T cells and thymic progenitors that had survived.

On this clonotype itself: Its specificity is not known.

Germline loops: CDR1 MNHEY, CDR2 SMNVEV (reference sequence). The CDR3 loop spans 15 amino acids. V lost 2 bases and J lost 7; bases outside the gene matches: 7. This clonotype originated in a female patient aged 2 to 10 who had a stem cell transplant for aplastic anemia, so the T cells may come from the graft donor. This specimen was PBMCs, mostly from graft donor cells, taken 180 days after TCRalphabeta/CD19-depleted stem cell transplant. V usage is TRBV27 and J usage is TRBJ2-1, with TRBD2 identical over 8 bases. The CDR3 coding sequence is TGTGCCAGCAGTTTAAGGAGCGGGAGTAATAATGAGCAGTTCTTC. As protein: CASSLRSGSNNEQFF.